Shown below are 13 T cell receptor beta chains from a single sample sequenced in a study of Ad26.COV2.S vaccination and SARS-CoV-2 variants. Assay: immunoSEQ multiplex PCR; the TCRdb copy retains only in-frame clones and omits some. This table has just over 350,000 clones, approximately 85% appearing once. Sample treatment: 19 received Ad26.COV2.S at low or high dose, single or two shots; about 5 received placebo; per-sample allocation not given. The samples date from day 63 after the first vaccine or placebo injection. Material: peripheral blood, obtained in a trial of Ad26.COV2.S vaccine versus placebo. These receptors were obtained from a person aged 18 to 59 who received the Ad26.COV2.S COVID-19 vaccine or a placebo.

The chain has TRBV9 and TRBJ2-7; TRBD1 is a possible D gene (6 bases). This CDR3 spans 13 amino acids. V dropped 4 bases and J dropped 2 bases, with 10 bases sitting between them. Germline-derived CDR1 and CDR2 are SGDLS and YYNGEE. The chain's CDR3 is CASSPQGPYEQYF. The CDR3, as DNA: TGTGCCAGCAGCCCACAGGGTCCCTACGAGCAGTACTTC.

CDR3 sequence (DNA): TGTGCCAGCAGTTACTCGGTGCGGGTGAACACCGGGGAGCTGTTTTTT. This encodes CASSYSVRVNTGELFF. J is TRBJ2-2 and V is TRBV6-2 or TRBV6-3, with a possible D match to TRBD2 (5 bases). CDR1 and CDR2 (germline): MNHEY, SVGEGT. The V end was cut by 0 bases, the J end by 1 base, with 9 bases between. CDR3 size: 16 residues.

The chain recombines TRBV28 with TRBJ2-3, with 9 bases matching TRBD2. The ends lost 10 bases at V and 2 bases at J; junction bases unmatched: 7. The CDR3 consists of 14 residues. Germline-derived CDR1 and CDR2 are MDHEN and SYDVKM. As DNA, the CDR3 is TGTGCCACTATAGCGGGAGTGACCACAGATACGCAGTATTTT. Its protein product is CATIAGVTTDTQYF.

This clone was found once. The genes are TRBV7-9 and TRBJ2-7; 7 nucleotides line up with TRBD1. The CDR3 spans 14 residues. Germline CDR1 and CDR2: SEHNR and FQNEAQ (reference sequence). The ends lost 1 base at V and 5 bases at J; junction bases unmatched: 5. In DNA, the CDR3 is TGTGCCAGCAGCTTAGGACAGGGTTCCCACGAGCAGTACTTC. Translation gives CASSLGQGSHEQYF.

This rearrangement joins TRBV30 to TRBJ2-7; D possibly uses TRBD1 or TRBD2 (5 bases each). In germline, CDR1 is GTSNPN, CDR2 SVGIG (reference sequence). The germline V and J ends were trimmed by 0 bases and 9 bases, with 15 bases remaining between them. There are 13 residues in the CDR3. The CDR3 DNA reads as TGTGCCTGGAGTGTACATTTGGGGGACGGGCAGTACTTC. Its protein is CAWSVHLGDGQYF. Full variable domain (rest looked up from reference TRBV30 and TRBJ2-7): SQTIHQWPATLVQPVGSPLSLECTVEGTSNPNLYWYRQAAGRGLQLLFYSVGIGQISSEVPQNLSASRPQDRQFILSSKKLLLSDSGFYLCAWSVHLGDGQYFGPGTRLTVT.

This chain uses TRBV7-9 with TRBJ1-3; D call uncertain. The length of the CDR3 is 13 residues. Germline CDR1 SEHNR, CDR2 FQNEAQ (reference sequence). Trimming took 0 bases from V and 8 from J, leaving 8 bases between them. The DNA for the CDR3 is TGTGCCAGCAGCTTAGCGGGCGTGGACACCATATATTTT. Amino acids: CASSLAGVDTIYF.

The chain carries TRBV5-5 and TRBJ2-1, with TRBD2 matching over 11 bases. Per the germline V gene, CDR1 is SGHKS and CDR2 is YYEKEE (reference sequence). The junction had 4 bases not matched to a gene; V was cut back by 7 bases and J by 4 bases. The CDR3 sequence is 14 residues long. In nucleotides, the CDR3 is TGTGCCAGCCTGGGGACTAGCGGATACAATGAGCAGTTCTTC. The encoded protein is CASLGTSGYNEQFF.

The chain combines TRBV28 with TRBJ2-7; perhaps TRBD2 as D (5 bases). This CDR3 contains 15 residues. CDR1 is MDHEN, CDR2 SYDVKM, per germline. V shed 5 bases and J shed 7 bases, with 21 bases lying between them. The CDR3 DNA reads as TGTGCCAGCAGTCCCTCTGGCGCGCCGAGCGGTGAGCAGTACTTC. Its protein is CASSPSGAPSGEQYF.

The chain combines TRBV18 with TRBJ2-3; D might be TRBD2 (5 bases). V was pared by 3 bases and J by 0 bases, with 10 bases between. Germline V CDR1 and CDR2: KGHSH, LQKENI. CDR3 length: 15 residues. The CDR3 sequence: CASSPVTSSTDTQYF. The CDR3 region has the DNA TGTGCCAGCTCACCCGTAACTAGTAGCACAGATACGCAGTATTTT. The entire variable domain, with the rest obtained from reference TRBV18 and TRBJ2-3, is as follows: NAGVMQNPRHLVRRRGQEARLRCSPMKGHSHVYWYRQLPEEGLKFMVYLQKENIIDESGMPKERFSAEFPKEGPSILRIQQVVRGDSAAYFCASSPVTSSTDTQYFGPGTRLTVL.

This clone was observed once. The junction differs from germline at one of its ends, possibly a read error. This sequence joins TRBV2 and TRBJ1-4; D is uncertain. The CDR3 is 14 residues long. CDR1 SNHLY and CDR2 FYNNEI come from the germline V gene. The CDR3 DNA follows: TGTGCCAGCAGTGACCGTGGGTTTAATTGGCACTCGTCTTTT. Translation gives CASSDRGFNWHSSF. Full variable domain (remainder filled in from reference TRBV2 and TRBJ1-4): EPEVTQTPSHQVTQMGQEVILRCVPISNHLYFYWYRQILGQKVEFLVSFYNNEISEKSEIFDDQFSVERPDGSNFTLKIRSTKLEDSAMYFCASSDRGFNWHSSFGSGTQLSVL.

For the CDR3, the DNA is TGCGCCAGCAGCTTAGCGGGGGGTTCTAGATCTGGGGCCAACGTCCTGACTTTC. It yields the protein CASSLAGGSRSGANVLTF. J is TRBJ2-6 and V is TRBV5-1; 9 positions agree with TRBD2. V lost 2 bases, J lost 1 base, and 7 bases stayed unmatched. The CDR3 is made up of 18 amino acids. Germline V CDR1 and CDR2: SGHRS, YFSETQ.

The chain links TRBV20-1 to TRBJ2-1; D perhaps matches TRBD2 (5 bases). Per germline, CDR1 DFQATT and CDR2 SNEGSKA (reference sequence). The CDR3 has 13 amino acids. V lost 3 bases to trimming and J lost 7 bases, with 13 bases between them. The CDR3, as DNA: TGCAGTGCTAGTGTTAGCGAAGTGAATGAGCAGTTCTTC. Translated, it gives CSASVSEVNEQFF.

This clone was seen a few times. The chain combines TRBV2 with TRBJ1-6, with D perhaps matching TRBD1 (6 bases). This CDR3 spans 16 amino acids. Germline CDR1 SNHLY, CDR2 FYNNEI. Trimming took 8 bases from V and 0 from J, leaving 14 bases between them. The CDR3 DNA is TGTGCCAGCTGGACAGCCTCGAGCTCCTATAATTCACCCCTCCACTTT. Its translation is CASWTASSSYNSPLHF. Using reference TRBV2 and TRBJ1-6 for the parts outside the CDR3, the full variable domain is EPEVTQTPSHQVTQMGQEVILRCVPISNHLYFYWYRQILGQKVEFLVSFYNNEISEKSEIFDDQFSVERPDGSNFTLKIRSTKLEDSAMYFCASWTASSSYNSPLHFGNGTRLTVT.